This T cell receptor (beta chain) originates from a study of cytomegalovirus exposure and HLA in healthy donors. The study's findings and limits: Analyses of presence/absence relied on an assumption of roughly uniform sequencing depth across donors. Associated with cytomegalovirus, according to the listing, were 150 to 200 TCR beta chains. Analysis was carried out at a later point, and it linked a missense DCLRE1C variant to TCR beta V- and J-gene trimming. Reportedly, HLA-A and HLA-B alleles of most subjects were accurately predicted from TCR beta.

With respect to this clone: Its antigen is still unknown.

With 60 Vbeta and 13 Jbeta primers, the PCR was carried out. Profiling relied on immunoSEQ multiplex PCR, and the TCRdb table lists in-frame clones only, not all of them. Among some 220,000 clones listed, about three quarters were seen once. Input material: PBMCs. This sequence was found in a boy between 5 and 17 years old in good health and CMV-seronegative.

CDR3 coding DNA: TGTGCCAGCAGTTACTCGGGACTAGGGGCAGATACGCAGTATTTT. Its translation is CASSYSGLGADTQYF. The chain uses TRBV6-5 and TRBJ2-3; 8 bases align to TRBD2. Looked up from germline, CDR1 is MNHEY and CDR2 is SVGAGI. V dropped 0 bases and J dropped 4; count of bases not matched to a gene: 3. The CDR3 contains 15 residues.